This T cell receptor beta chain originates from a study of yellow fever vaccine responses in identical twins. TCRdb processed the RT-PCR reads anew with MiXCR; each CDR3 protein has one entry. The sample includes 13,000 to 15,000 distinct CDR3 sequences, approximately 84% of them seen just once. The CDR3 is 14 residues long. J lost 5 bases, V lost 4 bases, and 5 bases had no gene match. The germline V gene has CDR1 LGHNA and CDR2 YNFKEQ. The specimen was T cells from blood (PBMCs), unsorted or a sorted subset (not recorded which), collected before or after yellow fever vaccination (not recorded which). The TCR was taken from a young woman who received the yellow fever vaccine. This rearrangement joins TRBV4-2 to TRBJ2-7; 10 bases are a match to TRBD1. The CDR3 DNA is TGTGCCAGCAGCCCTATGGGACAGGGGAACGAGCAGTACTTC. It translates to CASSPMGQGNEQYF.